Sequencing of this TCR beta chain was carried out in a study of technical replicates of blood from several donors. The table came from immunoSEQ multiplex PCR; TCRdb's copy has only in-frame clones and leaves some out. The top ten hold 3.5% to 5.5% of the sample, which has about 60,000 clones, roughly 92% seen once. This clone was counted once. V was pared by 8 bases and J by 6 bases, with 19 bases between. Germline V gene lookup returns CDR1 SNHLY and CDR2 FYNNEI. CDR3 size: 14 residues. Sequenced: PBMCs. The TCR was taken from a human donor in good health. Some clones in this sample may be carry-over from other donors' samples. The chain uses TRBV2 and TRBJ1-2; D gene unclear. The CDR3 region is CASEGEARSHGYTF. CDR3 DNA: TGTGCCAGCGAGGGAGAGGCGAGAAGTCATGGCTACACCTTC.